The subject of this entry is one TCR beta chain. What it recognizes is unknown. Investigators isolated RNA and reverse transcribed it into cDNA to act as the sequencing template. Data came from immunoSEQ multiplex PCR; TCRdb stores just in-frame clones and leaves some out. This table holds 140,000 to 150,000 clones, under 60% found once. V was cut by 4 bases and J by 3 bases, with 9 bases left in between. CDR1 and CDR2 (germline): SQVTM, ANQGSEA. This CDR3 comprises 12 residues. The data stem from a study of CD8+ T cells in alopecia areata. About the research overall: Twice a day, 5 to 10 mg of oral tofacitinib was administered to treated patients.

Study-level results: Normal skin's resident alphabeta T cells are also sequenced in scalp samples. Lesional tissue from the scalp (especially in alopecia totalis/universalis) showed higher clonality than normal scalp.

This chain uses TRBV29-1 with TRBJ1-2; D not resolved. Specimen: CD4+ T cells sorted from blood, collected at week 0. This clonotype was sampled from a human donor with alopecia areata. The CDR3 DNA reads TGCAGCGTTGCTCACTGGGACTATGGCTACACCTTC. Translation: CSVAHWDYGYTF.